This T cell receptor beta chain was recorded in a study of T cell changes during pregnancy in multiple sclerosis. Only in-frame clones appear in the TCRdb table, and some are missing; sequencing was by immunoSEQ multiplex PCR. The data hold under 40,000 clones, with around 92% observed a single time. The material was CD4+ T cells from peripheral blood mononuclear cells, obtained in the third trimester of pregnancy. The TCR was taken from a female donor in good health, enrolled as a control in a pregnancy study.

The CDR3 DNA reads TGTGCCAGCAGCGAGGACAGGGGGCAATGGTCACCCCTCCACTTT. Its protein is CASSEDRGQWSPLHF. The rearrangement uses TRBV5-6 and TRBJ1-6; the match to TRBD1 covers 11 bases. The junction had 7 bases not matched to a gene; V was cut back by 4 bases and J by 10 bases. This CDR3 has 15 amino acids. Germline V gene lookup returns CDR1 SGHDT and CDR2 YYEEEE.